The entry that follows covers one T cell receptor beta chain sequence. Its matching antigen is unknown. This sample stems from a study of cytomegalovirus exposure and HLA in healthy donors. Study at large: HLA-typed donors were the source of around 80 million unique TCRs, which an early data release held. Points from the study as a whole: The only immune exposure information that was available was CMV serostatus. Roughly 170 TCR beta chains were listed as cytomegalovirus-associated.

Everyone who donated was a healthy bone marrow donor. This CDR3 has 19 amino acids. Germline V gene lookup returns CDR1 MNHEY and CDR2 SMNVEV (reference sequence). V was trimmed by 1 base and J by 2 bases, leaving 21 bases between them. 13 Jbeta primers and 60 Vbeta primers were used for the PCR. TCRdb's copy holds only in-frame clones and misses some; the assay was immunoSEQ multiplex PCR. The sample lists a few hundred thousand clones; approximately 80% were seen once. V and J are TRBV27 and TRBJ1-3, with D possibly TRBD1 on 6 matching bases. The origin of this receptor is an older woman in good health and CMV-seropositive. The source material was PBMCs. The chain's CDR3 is CASSLYSPPDRSTGNTIYF. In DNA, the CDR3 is TGTGCCAGCAGTTTATATTCGCCCCCCGACAGGTCAACTGGAAACACCATATATTTT.